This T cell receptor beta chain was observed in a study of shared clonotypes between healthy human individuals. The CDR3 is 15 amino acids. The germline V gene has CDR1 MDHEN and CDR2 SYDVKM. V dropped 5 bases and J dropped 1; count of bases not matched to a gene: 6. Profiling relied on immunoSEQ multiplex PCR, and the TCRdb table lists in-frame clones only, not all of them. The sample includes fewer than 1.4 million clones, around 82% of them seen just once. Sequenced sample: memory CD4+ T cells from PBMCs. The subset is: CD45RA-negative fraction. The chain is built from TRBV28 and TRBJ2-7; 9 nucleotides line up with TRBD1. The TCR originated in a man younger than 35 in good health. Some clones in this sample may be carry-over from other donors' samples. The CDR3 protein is CASSPGTGHSYEQYF. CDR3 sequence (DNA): TGTGCCAGCAGTCCCGGGACAGGGCATTCCTACGAGCAGTACTTC.